The 15 T cell receptor beta chains below were found in one sample sequenced in a study of cytomegalovirus exposure and HLA in healthy donors. A multiplex PCR was run with 60 Vbeta primers and 13 Jbeta primers. Repertoires were generated with immunoSEQ multiplex PCR, while TCRdb's copy carries only in-frame clones and drops some. Across roughly 45,000 clones, the top ten clones capture more than 1.5% of the sample. The sequencing input was PBMCs. Source of these receptors: a woman in her 30s in good health and CMV-seronegative.

The chain uses TRBV5-1 and TRBJ1-5, with TRBD1 matching over 9 bases. The CDR3 covers 19 residues. J was trimmed by 0 bases and V by 2 bases; bases with no gene match: 12. CDR1 is SGHRS, CDR2 YFSETQ, per germline. The CDR3 is CASSFLPRDRDFSNQPQHF. The DNA for the CDR3 is TGCGCCAGCAGCTTCTTGCCCCGGGACAGGGACTTTAGCAATCAGCCCCAGCATTTT. Complete variable domain (other parts from reference TRBV5-1 and TRBJ1-5): KAGVTQTPRYLIKTRGQQVTLSCSPISGHRSVSWYQQTPGQGLQFLFEYFSETQRNKGNFPGRFSGRQFSNSRSEMNVSTLELGDSALYLCASSFLPRDRDFSNQPQHFGDGTRLSIL.

This chain joins TRBV29-1 and TRBJ2-1; D unclear. V was trimmed by 7 bases and J by 5 bases, leaving 6 bases between them. This CDR3 is built from 10 residues. Per germline, CDR1 SQVTM and CDR2 ANQGSEA. CDR3 in DNA: TGCAGCGCCAGGAACAATGAGCAGTTCTTC. The encoded protein is CSARNNEQFF.

The V gene is TRBV11-3, the J gene TRBJ2-1; D may be TRBD2 (6 bases). Trimming cost V 5 bases and J 4 bases, with 12 bases left between them. Per germline, CDR1 SGHNT and CDR2 YENEEA. This CDR3 spans 14 amino acids. The CDR3 region is CASSPGGEYNEQFF. CDR3 DNA sequence: TGTGCCAGCAGCCCCGGAGGGGAATACAATGAGCAGTTCTTC.

This sequence joins TRBV6-5 and TRBJ2-7; 7 positions agree with TRBD1. Losses at the gene ends were 0 bases for V and 5 bases for J; bases not matched to a gene: 7. This CDR3 spans 15 amino acids. In germline, CDR1 is MNHEY, CDR2 SVGAGI. The CDR3 bases are TGTGCCAGCAGTTACTCGCCAGGGGGTATTGACGAGCAGTACTTC. Its translation: CASSYSPGGIDEQYF.

The CDR3 DNA sequence: TGTGCCAGCTCACCATGGGCAGGGGGCACTGAAGCTTTCTTT. This codes for CASSPWAGGTEAFF. This rearrangement joins TRBV18 to TRBJ1-1; 7 positions match TRBD1. Germline V lookup: CDR1 KGHSH, CDR2 LQKENI. The CDR3 totals 14 residues. With 2 bases clipped from V and 4 bases from J, the junction kept 4 bases outside the gene matches.

The genes are TRBV6-1 and TRBJ2-7; 15 positions match TRBD2. The CDR3 has 20 amino acids. V lost 4 bases and J lost 2; bases outside the gene matches: 15. The germline gives CDR1 MNHNS, CDR2 SASEGT. The CDR3 nucleotides read TGTGCCAGCAGTGGATATGGGGGACTAGCGGGAGGTGGTGTAGCCTACGAGCAGTACTTC. It specifies CASSGYGGLAGGGVAYEQYF.

The chain links TRBV27 to TRBJ1-1, with 8 bases fitting TRBD1. CDR3 length: 15 residues. The germline V gene encodes CDR1 MNHEY and CDR2 SMNVEV (reference sequence). Germline trimming cut 5 bases from V and 0 bases from J; bases unmatched to any gene: 5. The DNA of the CDR3 is TGTGCCAGCAGTGGACAGGGTGACTTGAACACTGAAGCTTTCTTT. Protein: CASSGQGDLNTEAFF.

CDR3 amino acids: CASRHSTDYGYTF. The CDR3 nucleotides are TGTGCCAGCAGACATTCCACAGACTATGGCTACACCTTC. V usage is TRBV5-6 and J usage is TRBJ1-2; D is unresolved. CDR1 and CDR2 from the germline V gene are SGHDT and YYEEEE. V was cut by 5 bases and J by 3 bases, with 11 bases left in between. The CDR3 runs to 13 residues.

The chain uses TRBV18 and TRBJ1-4; D not certain. Germline V gives CDR1 KGHSH, CDR2 LQKENI. This CDR3 spans 14 amino acids. The V end lost 0 bases, the J end lost 8 bases, and 10 bases lay between the germline ends. CDR3 amino acids: CASSPPYPEEKLFF. The CDR3 DNA reads as TGTGCCAGCTCACCACCCTATCCGGAGGAAAAACTGTTTTTT.

CDR3 in DNA: TGTGCCAGCAGATCTCCGGGACAGGGAAACAACTATGGCTACACCTTC. This gives the protein CASRSPGQGNNYGYTF. The V gene is TRBV28, the J gene TRBJ1-2; 9 nucleotides agree with TRBD1. The trim removed 6 bases at V and 2 bases at J, leaving 10 bases unmatched. The CDR3 loop spans 16 amino acids. The germline V gene has CDR1 MDHEN and CDR2 SYDVKM.

The rearrangement uses TRBV29-1 and TRBJ1-5, with 9 bases aligning to TRBD1. V gave up 7 bases and J gave up 5 bases; unmatched junction bases: 6. This CDR3 is 13 amino acids long. CDR1 is SQVTM and CDR2 is ANQGSEA in the germline V gene. In DNA, the CDR3 is TGCAGCGCGGGACAGGGTGGGGATCAGCCCCAGCATTTT. Protein sequence: CSAGQGGDQPQHF. The whole variable domain, filled in from reference TRBV29-1 and TRBJ1-5, reads SAVISQKPSRDICQRGTSLTIQCQVDSQVTMMFWYRQQPGQSLTLIATANQGSEATYESGFVIDKFPISRPNLTFSTLTVSNMSPEDSSIYLCSAGQGGDQPQHFGDGTRLSIL.

The chain carries TRBV2 and TRBJ2-7; 10 bases are shared with TRBD1. V trimming: 7 bases; J trimming: 5 bases; junction bases outside the gene matches: 2. This CDR3 is 12 amino acids long. Germline loops: CDR1 SNHLY, CDR2 FYNNEI. The DNA of the CDR3 is TGTGCCAGCAAGGGACAGGGGCACGAGCAGTACTTC. This gives the protein CASKGQGHEQYF.

This rearrangement joins TRBV5-1 to TRBJ1-2; perhaps TRBD1 as D (5 bases). The CDR3 extends over 13 amino acids. Trimming stripped 4 bases from V and 1 base from J, with 8 bases between. The germline V gene has CDR1 SGHRS and CDR2 YFSETQ. CDR3 sequence (DNA): TGCGCCAGCAGCACAGGCGTTAACTATGGCTACACCTTC. Translated, it gives CASSTGVNYGYTF.

This sequence joins TRBV18 and TRBJ1-3; D remains unclear. Germline V gives CDR1 KGHSH, CDR2 LQKENI. V lost 2 bases to trimming and J lost 8 bases, with 10 bases between them. This CDR3 has 13 amino acids. The CDR3 sequence is CASSPSTRDTIYF. CDR3 sequence (DNA): TGTGCCAGCTCACCATCCACACGTGACACCATATATTTT.

The V call is TRBV6-1, the J call TRBJ2-3, with TRBD2 matching over 12 bases. CDR1 and CDR2 from the germline V gene are MNHNS and SASEGT. CDR3 length: 17 amino acids. V was pared by 2 bases and J by 3 bases, with 6 bases of the junction left unmatched. As DNA, the CDR3 is TGTGCCAGCAGTGAATCGCCCGGGACTAGCGGGACAGATACGCAGTATTTT. It codes for CASSESPGTSGTDTQYF.